This T cell receptor beta chain was sequenced for a study of T cell responses to AZD1222 COVID-19 vaccine. General study findings and limits: Unmutated variant regions reportedly attract nearly half of all spike-specific TCRs. Baseline seropositivity characterized only six or seven AZD1222 recipients. White British people made up most donors, females outnumbered males, and clonal diversity was possibly underestimated. Recipients of two AZD1222 doses showed rising Spike-specific TCR breadth and depth.

Points on this clone: Its specificity is unknown.

This CDR3 has 14 residues. V lost 2 bases to trimming and J lost 3 bases, with 8 bases between them. Germline lookup yields CDR1 MNHNS and CDR2 SASEGT. The protocol was immunoSEQ multiplex PCR, while the TCRdb copy is restricted to in-frame clones and leaves out a portion. Of 110,000 to 150,000 clones in the sample, over 85% were seen once. The V gene is TRBV6-1, the J gene TRBJ2-1; D gene ambiguous. This material consisted of peripheral blood, taken on day 0 of AZD1222 vaccination. The TCR comes from an adult in good health. CDR3 DNA: TGTGCCAGCAGTGAACAAGGGATCTACAATGAGCAGTTCTTC. Translation: CASSEQGIYNEQFF.